The present entry profiles one T cell receptor beta chain with its context. It lacks a known antigen. Base qualities are not provided; no much larger clone lies one nucleotide away. This entry belongs to a study of blood T cell repertoires in COVID-19 (dated by TCRdb to between 2020 and 2021). Broadly, across the study: Collaborator samples came from the United States, Italy and Spain and covered acute and convalescent phases of COVID-19. The prospective study material was composed of cDNA or gDNA derived from T cells, B-cell-depleted T cells, or PBMCs. The dataset comprised deeply sampled blood TCRbeta repertoires from subjects exposed to, actively infected with, or recovered from COVID-19. The repertoires were released in a freely available public database meant as a resource for research on the immune response to SARS-CoV-2. The samples were drawn from the first 160 participants of the ongoing ImmuneRACE study and from 1,254 subjects provided by 6 global collaborators. Nearly every sample came with metadata listing a de-identified subject ID, COVID-19 status, age in years and sex. HLA class I and class II types, where available, came from metadata supplied by the sample provider rather than from assay-based typing. What the research found in general, with its limitations: The quantity of clinical and demographic metadata differed by source and by participant and was supplied without curation.

TCRbeta CDR3 regions were amplified from genomic DNA using the immunoSEQ Assay, a bias-controlled multiplex PCR. The published analysis was carried out like this. The number of nucleated cells in each sample was estimated by amplification of reference gene primers within the assay. To quantify the absolute abundance of each unique TCRbeta CDR3 rearrangement, sequence reads were collapsed and filtered. For each sample, productive Simpson clonality was calculated as the square root of Simpson's diversity index over productive rearrangements. The table was pulled from immuneACCESS by TCRdb, which kept in-frame rearrangements only. Such tables lose some clones; where checked, under half of the loss comes from unresolved V genes, and the rest has no known cause. That table supplies the V and J calls and clone size; D and trimming were determined from the DNA. The sample table shows over 150,000 clones, and approximately 89% are seen once. The top ten clonotypes cover 6.2% of the sample.

Participants in the prospective study were enrolled through a virtual design, were aged 18 to 89 years, and lived in 24 United States geographic areas. To assign participants to cohorts, the prospective study relied on clinical history that participants themselves reported in a screening survey and a study questionnaire. Recovered participants in ImmuneRACE Cohort 3 were defined as having two consecutive negative NP/OP PCR tests, clearance from a healthcare professional, or resolution of symptoms. Mobile phlebotomists in the prospective study collected whole blood, serum and a nasopharyngeal or oropharyngeal swab from every participant. Prospective study participants could optionally give additional blood draws and questionnaires over an approximately 2-month period. Prospective study blood samples were shipped either frozen or at room temperature before DNA extraction. The CDR3 numbers 13 residues from cysteine through phenylalanine. Just CDR3 DNA is preserved here, 39 bases in frame from base 1. V lost 5 bases and J lost 3 bases, and the count of bases not matched to a germline gene is 3.

The chain couples TRBV12-3 or TRBV12-4 to TRBJ2-7; 8 bases in the middle match TRBD1. The receptor's source is a middle-aged man who had recovered from COVID-19. Material for sequencing was PBMCs or T cells enriched from blood (not recorded which). The bases are TGTGCCAGCAGTACGACAGGGGTCTACGAGCAGTACTTC. Its protein is CASSTTGVYEQYF.